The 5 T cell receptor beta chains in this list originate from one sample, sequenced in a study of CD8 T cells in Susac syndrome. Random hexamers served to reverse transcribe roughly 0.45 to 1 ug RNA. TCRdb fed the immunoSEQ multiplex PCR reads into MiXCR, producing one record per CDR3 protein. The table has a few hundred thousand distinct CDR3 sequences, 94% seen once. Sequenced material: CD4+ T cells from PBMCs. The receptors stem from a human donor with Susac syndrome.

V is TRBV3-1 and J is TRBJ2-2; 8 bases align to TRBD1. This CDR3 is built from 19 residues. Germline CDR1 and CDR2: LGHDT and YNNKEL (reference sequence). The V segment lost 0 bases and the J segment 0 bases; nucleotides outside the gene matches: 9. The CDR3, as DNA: TGTGCCAGCAGCCAAGATCGATTCGGGACAGGATCGAACACCGGGGAGCTGTTTTTT. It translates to CASSQDRFGTGSNTGELFF.

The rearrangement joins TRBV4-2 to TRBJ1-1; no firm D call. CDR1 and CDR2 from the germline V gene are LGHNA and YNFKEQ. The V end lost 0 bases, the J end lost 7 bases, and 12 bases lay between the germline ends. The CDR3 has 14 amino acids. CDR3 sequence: CASSQDRSADEAFF. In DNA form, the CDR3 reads TGTGCCAGCAGCCAAGATCGTTCGGCTGATGAAGCTTTCTTT.

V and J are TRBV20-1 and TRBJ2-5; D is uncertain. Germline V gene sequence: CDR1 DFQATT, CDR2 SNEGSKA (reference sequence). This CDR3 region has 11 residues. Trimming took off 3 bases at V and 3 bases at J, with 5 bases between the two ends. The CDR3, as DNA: TGCAGTGCTAGGAAGGAAGAGACCCAGTACTTC. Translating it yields CSARKEETQYF.

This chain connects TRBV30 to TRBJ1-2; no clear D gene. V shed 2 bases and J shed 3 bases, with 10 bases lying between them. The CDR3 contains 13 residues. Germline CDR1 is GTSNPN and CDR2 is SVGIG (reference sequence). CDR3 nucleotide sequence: TGTGCCTGGAGTCCACTCGTGGACTATGGCTACACCTTC. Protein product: CAWSPLVDYGYTF.

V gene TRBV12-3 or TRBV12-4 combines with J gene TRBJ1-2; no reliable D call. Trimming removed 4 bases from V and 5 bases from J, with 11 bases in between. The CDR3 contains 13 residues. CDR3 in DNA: TGTGCCAGCAGTTACGGGCGATGGTATGGCTACACCTTC. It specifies CASSYGRWYGYTF.